Listed here are 26 T cell receptor beta chains from one sample, sequenced in a study of response to subunit inactivated influenza vaccine. TCRdb itself ran the RT-PCR reads through MiXCR, one entry per CDR3 protein. The data hold 550,000 to 650,000 distinct CDR3 sequences, with approximately 12% observed a single time. This specimen was PBMCs from blood, taken on the day of vaccination. The receptors were gathered from a man aged 45-65 years who received an inactivated influenza vaccine.

This clonotype was observed a few times. The chain carries TRBV12-3 or TRBV12-4 and TRBJ2-6; TRBD2 might be the D (5 bases). This CDR3 spans 15 amino acids. V was trimmed by 3 bases and J by 3 bases, leaving 9 bases between them. Here the CDR3 DNA reads TGTGCCAGCAGTTTCGGGGTAGGTGGGGCCAACGTCCTGACTTTC. Its protein product is CASSFGVGGANVLTF.

The CDR3 DNA reads TGCAGTGCACCGAATGTCCTAGCGGCCTACAATGAGCAGTTCTTC. Its protein is CSAPNVLAAYNEQFF. The chain carries TRBV20-1 and TRBJ2-1, with TRBD2 identical over 7 bases. CDR3 length: 15 residues. The germline CDR1 and CDR2 sequences are DFQATT and SNEGSKA (reference sequence). The V gene end was trimmed by 6 bases and the J gene end by 2 bases; junction bases not matched to a gene: 10.

This clonotype was observed at least ten times. V and J are TRBV29-1 and TRBJ1-1, with D maybe TRBD1 (6 bases). V lost 6 bases, J lost 3 bases, and 14 bases lay in between. The CDR3 totals 13 residues. Germline CDR1 is SQVTM and CDR2 is ANQGSEA. The CDR3 protein is CSVATGWYTEAFF. CDR3 nucleotides: TGCAGCGTCGCAACAGGGTGGTACACTGAAGCTTTCTTT.

There are a few counts of this clonotype. The J gene is TRBJ1-4, the V gene TRBV3-1, with D possibly matching TRBD1 (5 bases). The ends were cut back, 4 bases at V and 5 bases at J, with 11 bases in the middle. This CDR3 region has 14 residues. Germline V gene sequence: CDR1 LGHDT, CDR2 YNNKEL (reference sequence). The CDR3 loop reads CASSRGTDNEKLFF. The CDR3 region has the DNA TGTGCCAGCAGCCGGGGGACGGACAATGAAAAACTGTTTTTT.

There are many counts of this clonotype. V and J are TRBV6-6 and TRBJ2-1; no clear D. V lost 7 bases and J 3 bases, leaving 7 bases between the germline ends. The CDR3 has 12 amino acids. CDR1 is MNHNY, CDR2 SVGAGI, per germline (reference sequence). As DNA, the CDR3 is TGTGCCAGCAAGGCCAACTACAATGAGCAGTTCTTC. Amino acid sequence: CASKANYNEQFF.

A few counts support this clonotype. V gene TRBV21-1 combines with J gene TRBJ2-7. TRBV21-1 represents a pseudogene. The CDR3 contains 10 residues. This CDR3 reads CAKIRYEQYF. The CDR3 coding sequence is TGTGCCAAGATCCGTTACGAGCAGTACTTC.

About this clonotype: A single base separates this from a much larger clone, so it may be a read error. V usage is TRBV20-1 and J usage is TRBJ1-4; weak D call: TRBD1 (6 bases). CDR1 is DFQATT and CDR2 is SNEGSKA in the germline V gene (reference sequence). This CDR3 spans 13 amino acids. CDR3 loop: CSAGGATNDKLFF. In DNA form, the CDR3 reads TGCAGTGCTGGGGGGGCCACTAATGATAAACTGTTTTTT.

This clonotype was picked up many times. Lacking the conserved final phenylalanine or tryptophan, this CDR3 likely reflects a read error. The chain carries TRBV5-1 and TRBJ1-1; 7 bases line up with TRBD1. Germline V gene lookup returns CDR1 SGHRS and CDR2 YFSETQ. V was pared by 2 bases and J by 0 bases, with 7 bases of the junction left unmatched. The CDR3 runs 16 residues. The CDR3 spells CASSFVSTGMNTEAFL. The CDR3 bases are TGCGCCAGCAGCTTCGTCTCGACAGGGATGAACACTGAAGCTTTCTTG.

The CDR3 DNA follows: TGTGCCAGCAGTTACATGGTTTCAACCGGGGAGCTGTTTTTT. Residues: CASSYMVSTGELFF. V is TRBV6-5 and J is TRBJ2-2, with D hard to call. Germline V lookup: CDR1 MNHEY, CDR2 SVGAGI. Between the trimmed V and J ends, which lost 2 bases and 5 bases, there was a span of 9 bases. The CDR3 length is 14 residues.

The V gene is TRBV20-1, the J gene TRBJ2-1; 12 bases align to TRBD2. Germline V CDR1 and CDR2: DFQATT, SNEGSKA (reference sequence). V was clipped by 5 bases and J by 6 bases; unmatched bases: 5. This CDR3 is 14 amino acids long. The CDR3 nucleotides read TGCAGTGCTCCGACTAGCGGGGGACGCAATGAGCAGTTCTTC. Translation: CSAPTSGGRNEQFF.

This rearrangement joins TRBV20-1 to TRBJ1-2; TRBD1 might be the D (5 bases). This CDR3 is built from 15 residues. CDR1 is DFQATT and CDR2 is SNEGSKA in the germline V gene (reference sequence). Trimming shortened V by 2 bases and J by 2 bases, and 15 bases separated the two germline ends. CDR3 protein: CSARNPGPLNYGYTF. The CDR3 DNA reads as TGCAGTGCTAGAAACCCGGGACCATTAAACTATGGCTACACCTTC.

This clonotype was seen only a few times. The chain combines TRBV20-1 with TRBJ1-2, with a tentative D call TRBD1 (5 bases). With 3 bases removed from V and 8 bases from J, the gap between germline ends came to 22 bases. The CDR3 is 15 residues long. Germline CDR1 is DFQATT and CDR2 is SNEGSKA (reference sequence). The CDR3 nucleotides are TGCAGTGCTAGTGCGGGGAGGGGTCGATCATCGGGCTACACCTTC. Amino acid sequence: CSASAGRGRSSGYTF.

The sample holds a few counts of this clonotype. The V and J genes are TRBV27 and TRBJ2-4; D remains ambiguous. V was cut by 5 bases and J by 4 bases, with 15 bases left in between. From germline, CDR1 is MNHEY and CDR2 SMNVEV (reference sequence). The CDR3 spans 15 residues. CDR3 DNA sequence: TGTGCCAGCAGTGCAACGTCGGGTAGGAAAAACATTCAGTACTTC. This encodes CASSATSGRKNIQYF.

This clonotype was picked up a small number of times. This chain joins TRBV7-2 and TRBJ1-5, with 7 nucleotides matching TRBD1. CDR3 length: 18 residues. The germline gives CDR1 SGHTA, CDR2 FQGNSA. The trim removed 0 bases at V and 5 bases at J, leaving 13 bases unmatched. The CDR3 sequence is CASSLARRVGTDDQPQHF. The CDR3, as DNA: TGTGCCAGCAGCTTAGCCCGGAGAGTCGGGACAGATGATCAGCCCCAGCATTTT.

The gene calls are TRBV12-3 or TRBV12-4 and TRBJ2-7, with 9 bases matching TRBD1. The CDR3 sequence is 13 residues long. V trimming: 5 bases; J trimming: 6 bases; junction bases outside the gene matches: 5. The DNA for the CDR3 is TGTGCCAGCAGTCTTACAGGGGGCGTCGAGCAGTACTTC. Amino acids: CASSLTGGVEQYF.

The V call is TRBV10-3, the J call TRBJ2-7; D gene uncertain. The germline V gene has CDR1 ENHRY and CDR2 SYGVKD. The V and J ends lost 11 bases and 0 bases respectively, with 14 bases between them. The CDR3 is made up of 13 amino acids. CDR3 loop: CASGATFSYEQYF. The CDR3 nucleotides are TGTGCCTCCGGCGCGACTTTCTCCTACGAGCAGTACTTC.

In this sample, this clonotype turned up many times. This CDR3 is CSAISRAGGELFF. Here the CDR3 DNA reads TGCAGTGCTATAAGCAGGGCCGGCGGGGAGCTGTTTTTT. The rearrangement uses TRBV20-1 and TRBJ2-2; TRBD1 might be the D (5 bases). The CDR3 is 13 amino acids. The V end was cut by 4 bases, the J end by 7 bases, with 13 bases between. The germline V gene has CDR1 DFQATT and CDR2 SNEGSKA (reference sequence).

This clonotype was observed a few times. V and J are TRBV11-2 and TRBJ2-5; D might be TRBD2 (5 bases). CDR3 size: 12 residues. Looked up from germline, CDR1 is SGHAT and CDR2 is FQNNGV. Trimming left V 5 bases short and J 5 bases short, with 9 bases between. The CDR3 is CASSLAHETQYF. The CDR3 coding sequence is TGTGCCAGCAGCCTAGCACACGAGACCCAGTACTTC.

V gene TRBV12-3 or TRBV12-4 combines with J gene TRBJ1-1; D remains unclear. Trimming shortened V by 1 base and J by 7 bases, and 16 bases separated the two germline ends. CDR3 length: 15 amino acids. The CDR3 sequence is CASSLGGFGRGEAFF. The CDR3 DNA reads as TGTGCCAGCAGTTTAGGGGGTTTTGGACGAGGTGAAGCTTTCTTT.

In this sample, this clonotype turned up many times. Here the CDR3 reads CASSLAPWVTEAFF. CDR3 DNA: TGCGCCAGCAGCTTAGCCCCCTGGGTTACTGAAGCTTTCTTT. This chain joins TRBV5-1 and TRBJ1-1, with D unresolved. Germline-derived CDR1 and CDR2 are SGHRS and YFSETQ. This CDR3 spans 14 amino acids. V shed 2 bases and J shed 5 bases, with 13 bases lying between them.

The V call is TRBV9, the J call TRBJ2-7, with no clear D. Trimming pared 3 bases from V and 3 bases from J, leaving 7 bases between. The V gene's germline CDR1 is SGDLS and CDR2 YYNGEE. The CDR3 totals 12 residues. CDR3 DNA: TGTGCCAGCAGCGAGGACGGCTACGAGCAGTACTTC. As protein: CASSEDGYEQYF.

This clonotype has more than one count but fewer than ten. The rearrangement uses TRBV9 and TRBJ2-1; 12 bases match TRBD2. Germline lookup yields CDR1 SGDLS and CDR2 YYNGEE. This CDR3 comprises 17 residues. The V gene end was trimmed by 4 bases and the J gene end by 4 bases; junction bases not matched to a gene: 9. CDR3 protein: CASSPRLGLAGYNEQFF. DNA for the CDR3: TGTGCCAGCAGCCCACGACTAGGACTAGCGGGGTACAATGAGCAGTTCTTC.

For this clonotype: Sequence at one end of the junction differs from germline and may be a read error. V gene TRBV20-1 combines with J gene TRBJ2-1, with 7 bases lining up with TRBD1. CDR1 and CDR2 from the germline V gene are DFQATT and SNEGSKA (reference sequence). The CDR3 spans 17 residues. CDR3 DNA sequence: TGCTGTGCTAGACGGCTTTTGGTCAAGGGACAGATGAATGAGCAGTTCTTC. Residues: CCARRLLVKGQMNEQFF.

The sample holds one count of this clonotype. This chain uses TRBV12-2 with TRBJ1-1; TRBD1 was called by the table and not checked on the DNA. TRBV12-2 is a recognized pseudogene. CDR3 length equals 18 residues. CDR3 DNA: TGTGCAAGTTTGAGGAGGAGGGGGATACAGGGTTGGCACACTGAAGCTTTCTTT. As protein: CASLRRRGIQGWHTEAFF.

This clonotype showed up just a few times. This chain links TRBV9 with TRBJ2-2, with 8 bases lining up with TRBD2. The germline V gene has CDR1 SGDLS and CDR2 YYNGEE. J lost 4 bases, V lost 4 bases, and 9 bases had no gene match. The CDR3 has 16 residues. Here the CDR3 reads CASSSSSGVATGELFF. The DNA for the CDR3 is TGTGCCAGCAGCTCAAGTAGCGGGGTCGCCACCGGGGAGCTGTTTTTT. The whole variable domain, filled in from reference TRBV9 and TRBJ2-2, reads DSGVTQTPKHLITATGQRVTLRCSPRSGDLSVYWYQQSLDQGLQFLIQYYNGEERAKGNILERFSAQQFPDLHSELNLSSLELGDSALYFCASSSSSGVATGELFFGEGSRLTVL.

The CDR3 protein is CASSIVGGVTGELFF. The CDR3 DNA sequence: TGTGCCAGTAGTATAGTCGGGGGAGTTACCGGGGAGCTGTTTTTT. The chain is built from TRBV19 and TRBJ2-2; D is possibly TRBD2 (6 bases). Germline loops: CDR1 LNHDA, CDR2 SQIVND (reference sequence). The germline V and J ends were trimmed by 1 base and 5 bases, with 11 bases remaining between them. The CDR3 loop spans 15 amino acids.